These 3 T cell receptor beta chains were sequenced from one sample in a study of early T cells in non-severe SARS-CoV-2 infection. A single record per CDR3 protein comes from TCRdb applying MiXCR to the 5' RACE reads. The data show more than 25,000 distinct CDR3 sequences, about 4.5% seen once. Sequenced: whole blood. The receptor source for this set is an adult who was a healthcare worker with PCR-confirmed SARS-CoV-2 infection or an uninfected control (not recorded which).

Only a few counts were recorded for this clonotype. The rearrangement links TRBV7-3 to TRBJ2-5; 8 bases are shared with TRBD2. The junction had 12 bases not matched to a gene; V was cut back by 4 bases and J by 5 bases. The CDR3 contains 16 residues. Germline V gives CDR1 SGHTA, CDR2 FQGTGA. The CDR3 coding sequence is TGTGCCAGCAGCTCTTCATTGAAGCGGGGGCTGGAGACCCAGTACTTC. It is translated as CASSSSLKRGLETQYF. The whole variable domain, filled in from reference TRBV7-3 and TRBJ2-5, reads GAGVSQTPSNKVTEKGKYVELRCDPISGHTALYWYRQSLGQGPEFLIYFQGTGAADDSGLPNDRFFAVRPEGSVSTLKIQRTERGDSAVYLCASSSSLKRGLETQYFGPGTRLLVL.

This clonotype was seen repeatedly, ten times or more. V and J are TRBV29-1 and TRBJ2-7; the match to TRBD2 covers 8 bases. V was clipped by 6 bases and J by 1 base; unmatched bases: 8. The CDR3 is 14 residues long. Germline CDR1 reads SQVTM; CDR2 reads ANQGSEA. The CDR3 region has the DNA TGCAGCGTGTCTACTAGCGGAGCTTCCTACGAGCAGTACTTC. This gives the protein CSVSTSGASYEQYF.

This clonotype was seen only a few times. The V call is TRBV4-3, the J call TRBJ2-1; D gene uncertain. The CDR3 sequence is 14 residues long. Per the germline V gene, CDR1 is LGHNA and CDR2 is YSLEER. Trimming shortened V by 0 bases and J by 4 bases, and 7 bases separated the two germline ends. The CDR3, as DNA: TGCGCCAGCAGCCAAGATCCCAGTTACAATGAGCAGTTCTTC. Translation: CASSQDPSYNEQFF.